This paragraph covers one T cell receptor (beta chain) sequence. This entry is derived from a study of blood T cell repertoires in COVID-19. In the study overall: From the United States, Italy and Spain came samples of acute and convalescent COVID-19.

Authors' processing steps: It was from reference gene primer amplification that nucleated cell counts were estimated. Sequencing used immunoSEQ multiplex PCR; TCRdb keeps in-frame clones, though not all of them. V and J calls and clone size are as listed in that table; D and trimming were resolved from the DNA. The sample shows around 400,000 clones, roughly 86% of them seen only once. In Seattle, patients joined the study during active infection and were tracked longitudinally. Unmatched junction bases numbered 14, after V lost 5 bases and J lost 6 bases. Germline-derived CDR1 and CDR2 are SGHRS and YFSETQ. The CDR3 runs to 16 residues.

The source of this sequence is a woman aged 30 to 39 with COVID-19, enrolled during active disease. V is TRBV5-1 and J is TRBJ2-7; 10 nucleotides match TRBD2. Input material: peripheral blood. For the CDR3, the DNA is TGCGCCAGCAGTTCAATGGAGCGGGAGGGCCCCCTCGAGCAGTACTTC. Translated, it gives CASSSMEREGPLEQYF.